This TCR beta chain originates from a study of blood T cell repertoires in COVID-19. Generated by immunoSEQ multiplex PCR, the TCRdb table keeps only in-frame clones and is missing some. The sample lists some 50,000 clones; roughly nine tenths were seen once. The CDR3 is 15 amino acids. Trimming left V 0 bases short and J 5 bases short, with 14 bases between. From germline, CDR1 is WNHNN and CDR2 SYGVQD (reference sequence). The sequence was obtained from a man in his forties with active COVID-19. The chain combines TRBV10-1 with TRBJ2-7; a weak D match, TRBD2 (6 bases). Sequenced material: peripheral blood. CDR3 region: CASSESGDGGHEQYF. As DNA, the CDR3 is TGCGCCAGCAGTGAGTCGGGGGACGGGGGTCACGAGCAGTACTTC.